This TCR beta chain was recorded in a study of monozygotic twins with inflammatory bowel disease (dated by TCRdb to the late 2010s). Concerning the study at large: The full study comprised 28 monozygotic twin pairs: nine German pairs (four IBD-concordant, five IBD-discordant) and 19 IBD-discordant Danish pairs. The search for disease-associated traits relied mainly on comparing IBD patients with their genetically identical healthy co-twins within discordant pairs. Each individual had, on average, about 151 000 unique TCRalpha sequences and 181 000 unique TCRbeta sequences available for analysis.

The receptor library was made with 5' RACE. Preparation of each TCR library used roughly 3,300 ng of total RNA. cDNA was synthesized with SMARTScribe reverse transcriptase in eight separate reactions per sample. During cDNA synthesis, template switching was used to introduce unique molecular identifiers that contained a 6-nucleotide sample barcode. Two nested PCRs of approximately 16 and 10 cycles amplified the TCRalpha and TCRbeta cDNA, and bead purification followed each PCR. Before amplification, the cDNA was both treated with uracil DNA-glycosylase and purified with the QIAquick PCR purification kit. The second PCR was the step at which Illumina TruSeq-compatible adapters and sample-specific barcodes were added. Library quality and concentration were assessed using TapeStation and Qubit, and roughly 5.5 ng of each library was pooled. Sequencing of pooled libraries was carried out on an Illumina HiSeq2500 single-index Rapid Run using 2 x 100 bp reads and custom sequencing primers. Processing in the source paper ran as follows. MiGEC version 1.2.6 was used for UMI-based consensus assembly to correct PCR and sequencing errors. MiXCR version 2.1.1 handled V(D)J alignment, clonotype assembly and CDR3 extraction. To normalise gene usage, clonotype sharing and MAIT/NKT TCR abundance, the top 1000, 10 000 and 20 000 clonotypes in each sample were analysed. Diversity was computed as the inverse Simpson index with the vegan R package after downsampling to 27 000 UMIs. Paired Mann-Whitney U tests were applied to discordant twin pairs, with Benjamini-Hochberg correction for multiple testing. Following TCRdb reprocessing, every CDR3 protein sequence forms one entry, and DNA is not provided. These V and J calls rely on TCRdb rather than the paper's analysis. The sample table includes fewer than 550,000 distinct CDR3 sequences. Clones ranked in the top ten supply 2% to 3% of the sample.

An approximately 2.5 ml peripheral blood sample was drawn into PAXgene tubes per donor and stored at -80°C. Without any T cell sorting, total RNA was extracted from whole blood using the PAXgene blood miRNA kit on an automated QIAcube. Peripheral blood from monozygotic twin pairs, either concordant or discordant for inflammatory bowel disease, underwent deep TCRalpha and TCRbeta repertoire profiling that used unique molecular barcoding. Smoking habits were recorded for all twin pairs, with individuals classified as current, former or never smokers. Broad study findings and their caveats: No difference in repertoire similarity was observed between concordant and discordant twins, possibly owing to limited statistical power. Distinction between different T cell subtypes could not be achieved in the analysis. Because patients were on differing immunosuppressive treatments, the repertoires may have picked up extra background noise and inter-individual variability. A decrease in TCRbeta repertoire diversity, as measured by inverse Simpson index, was observed in IBD patients compared with their healthy co-twins. Compared with healthy twins, IBD patients had fewer clonotypes in common with other individuals, a difference most pronounced in patients showing signs of disease activity. The results gave no support for a single strong signal or clonotype linked to IBD.

With regard to this clonotype: Its antigen is unknown.

The clonotype was recovered from a human donor with ulcerative colitis or Crohn's disease, or a healthy co-twin of an affected twin (not recorded which). The sequenced sample consisted of blood.

The CDR3 is CASSTVYGSGSGANVLTF. The sequence is built from TRBV19 and TRBJ2-6. There are 18 amino acids in the CDR3, from cysteine to phenylalanine inclusive. This entry has no DNA. From the germline V gene (reference sequence), CDR1 is LNHDA and CDR2 is SQIVND.